This TCR beta chain is from a study of blood T cell repertoires in COVID-19. Per germline, CDR1 KGHSH and CDR2 LQKENI. This CDR3 is 13 amino acids long. V lost 6 bases to trimming and J lost 1 base, with 9 bases between them. Here immunoSEQ multiplex PCR was the method, and the copy in TCRdb shows in-frame clones only, minus some. The table has 45,000 to 55,000 clones, approximately 80% seen once. J is TRBJ1-1 and V is TRBV18; D may be TRBD1 (5 bases). Sequences were obtained from peripheral blood. This clonotype was sampled from a human donor with active or convalescent COVID-19. The donor label of this sample is uncertain. CDR3 loop: CASSGQGNTEAFF. As DNA, the CDR3 is TGTGCCAGCTCGGGTCAGGGGAACACTGAAGCTTTCTTT.